At least ten counts were recorded for the clone carrying this TCR beta chain. Using RNA transcripts as the source, TCR beta CDR3 regions were amplified. A first-round RT-PCR of the TCR CDR3 used the HTBI primer set. In TCRdb, the multiplex PCR reads were re-called with MiXCR into one record per CDR3 protein. The sample lists 460,000 or so distinct CDR3 sequences; roughly an eighth were seen once. V trimming: 3 bases; J trimming: 2 bases; junction bases outside the gene matches: 8. Germline V gene data show CDR1 as ENHRY and CDR2 as SYGVKD. The CDR3 spans 16 residues. The data stem from a study of T cells in Graves' hyperthyroidism and ophthalmopathy. Study information: Peripheral blood was drawn at first diagnosis, prior to all treatment.

V and J are TRBV10-3 and TRBJ2-3; 7 nucleotides line up with TRBD2. The specimen was blood. This TCR was recovered from a young woman with Graves' hyperthyroidism. The CDR3 region is CAISEGPSGDTDTQYF. CDR3 sequence (DNA): TGTGCCATCAGTGAAGGACCCAGCGGGGACACAGATACGCAGTATTTT.